Below, 9 T cell receptor beta chains from the same sample are listed, as sequenced in a study of blood T cell repertoires in COVID-19 (dated by TCRdb to the early 2020s). The library was generated by the immunoSEQ multiplex PCR assay. TCRdb holds this immuneACCESS table with in-frame rearrangements only. Some clones are missing; in checked studies, unresolved V genes explain under half, and the rest has no known cause. The sample data list hundreds of thousands of clones, and about four fifths of these were observed just once. The top ten clones comprise 4.7% of the sample. The specimen sequenced was peripheral blood. The receptor source for this set is a woman in her 70s with acute or convalescent COVID-19.

This chain joins TRBV6-5 and TRBJ2-1; 7 nucleotides align to TRBD1. Trimming cost V 8 bases and J 6 bases; bases outside gene matches: 4. This CDR3 is built from 12 residues. In germline, CDR1 is MNHEY, CDR2 SVGAGI. This CDR3 is CASWDSINEQFF. The CDR3 DNA follows: TGTGCCAGCTGGGACAGCATCAATGAGCAGTTCTTC.

The chain couples TRBV20-1 to TRBJ1-5, with a possible D match to TRBD1 (5 bases). Trimming pared 7 bases from V and 7 bases from J, leaving 11 bases between. The CDR3 length is 11 residues. The germline V gene encodes CDR1 DFQATT and CDR2 SNEGSKA (reference sequence). The CDR3, as DNA: TGCAGTGTCACGGGGGGGCAGCCCCAGCATTTT. Encoded protein: CSVTGGQPQHF.

The chain is built from TRBV11-3 and TRBJ2-3, with 7 nucleotides matching TRBD1. The CDR3 runs to 14 residues. Trimming removed 5 bases from V and 14 bases from J; junction bases left unmatched: 16. The germline CDR1 and CDR2 sequences are SGHNT and YENEEA. CDR3 sequence: CASSQGTAHGAVYF. The CDR3 region has the DNA TGTGCCAGCAGCCAGGGGACAGCGCACGGGGCAGTGTATTTT. The full variable domain, rest sourced from reference TRBV11-3 and TRBJ2-3, is EAGVVQSPRYKIIEKKQPVAFWCNPISGHNTLYWYLQNLGQGPELLIRYENEEAVDDSQLPKDRFSAERLKGVDSTLKIQPAELGDSAVYLCASSQGTAHGAVYFGPGTRLTVL.

This clone was picked up one time. The chain joins TRBV5-1 to TRBJ2-5; 7 bases line up with TRBD1. Germline CDR1 is SGHRS and CDR2 is YFSETQ. The CDR3 spans 15 residues. The ends lost 2 bases at V and 1 base at J; junction bases unmatched: 5. This CDR3 reads CASSFRGGIQETQYF. DNA for the CDR3: TGCGCCAGCAGCTTTAGAGGGGGCATCCAAGAGACCCAGTACTTC.

The chain combines TRBV15 with TRBJ1-1; weak D call: TRBD1 (5 bases). This CDR3 is 13 amino acids long. From germline, CDR1 is LNHNV and CDR2 YYDKDF (reference sequence). V gave up 1 base and J gave up 7 bases, with 10 bases separating them. The CDR3 nucleotides are TGTGCCACCAGCAGAGGACAGCCCCGTGAAGCTTTCTTT. Its translation: CATSRGQPREAFF.

V is TRBV10-2 and J is TRBJ1-5; no clear D. With 10 bases removed from V and 5 bases from J, the gap between germline ends came to 12 bases. Germline CDR1 WSHSY, CDR2 SAAADI. The CDR3 runs to 12 residues. CDR3 DNA sequence: TGCGCCACCTCCTCCGGGGATCAGCCCCAGCATTTT. This gives the protein CATSSGDQPQHF.

The chain uses TRBV6-2 or TRBV6-3 and TRBJ1-3; TRBD1 matches 8 bases. The CDR3 consists of 16 residues. Unmatched junction bases numbered 6, after V lost 5 bases and J lost 0 bases. Germline CDR1 is MNHEY and CDR2 is SVGEGT. The CDR3 sequence is CASSLRDRSSGNTIYF. For the CDR3, the DNA is TGTGCCAGCAGTCTAAGGGACAGGAGCTCTGGAAACACCATATATTTT.

The V gene is TRBV6-5, the J gene TRBJ2-3; 9 positions agree with TRBD1. The CDR3 is 15 residues long. Germline CDR1 and CDR2: MNHEY and SVGAGI. Trimming at V came to 6 bases and at J to 3 bases, leaving 7 bases not matched to a gene. The CDR3 region has the DNA TGTGCCAGCAGAGACAGGGGGTCCGGGACAGATACGCAGTATTTT. As protein: CASRDRGSGTDTQYF.

V gene TRBV6-2 or TRBV6-3 combines with J gene TRBJ1-3; D is possibly TRBD1 (5 bases). Trimming left V 5 bases short and J 1 base short, with 12 bases between. CDR1 MNHEY and CDR2 SVGEGT come from the germline V gene. This CDR3 contains 15 residues. The CDR3 nucleotides are TGTGCCAGCAGTACGGCAGGGCCATCTGGAAACACCATATATTTT. It specifies CASSTAGPSGNTIYF.